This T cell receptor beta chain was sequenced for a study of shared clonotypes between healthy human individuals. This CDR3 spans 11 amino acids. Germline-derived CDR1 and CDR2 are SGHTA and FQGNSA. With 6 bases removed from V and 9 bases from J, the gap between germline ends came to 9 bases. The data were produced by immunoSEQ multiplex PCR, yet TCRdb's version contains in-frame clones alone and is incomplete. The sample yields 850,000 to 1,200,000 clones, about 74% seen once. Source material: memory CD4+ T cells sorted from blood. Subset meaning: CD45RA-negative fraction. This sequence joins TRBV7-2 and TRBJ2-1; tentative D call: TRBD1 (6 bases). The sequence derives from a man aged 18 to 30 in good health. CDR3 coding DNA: TGTGCCAGCAGTCTGGGGGCTGAGCAGTTCTTC. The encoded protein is CASSLGAEQFF.